These 14 T cell receptor beta chains share one sample of origin, sequenced in a study of blood T cell repertoires in COVID-19 (dated by TCRdb to the early 2020s). Receptor libraries were prepared by the immunoSEQ multiplex PCR assay. In its TCRdb copy, this immuneACCESS table keeps in-frame sequences only and misses some clones. Where compared with another copy, unresolved V genes explain less than half of these, and the others have no known cause. Here the sample has about 150,000 clones; just under 85% occur a single time. The leading ten clones occupy under 9.5% of the sample. The sample was PBMCs or T cells enriched from blood (not recorded which). All receptors derive from a man aged 50 to 60 who had recovered from COVID-19.

The CDR3: CATSDPGTDPETQYF. The CDR3 DNA sequence: TGTGCCACCAGTGATCCCGGGACAGACCCAGAGACCCAGTACTTC. V usage is TRBV24-1 and J usage is TRBJ2-5, with 7 bases identical to TRBD1. Germline V gene sequence: CDR1 KGHDR, CDR2 SFDVKD. The ends lost 3 bases at V and 4 bases at J; junction bases unmatched: 7. This CDR3 has 15 amino acids.

This chain joins TRBV19 and TRBJ2-7, with D perhaps TRBD2 (7 bases). The V end was cut by 4 bases, the J end by 5 bases, with 18 bases between. This CDR3 has 15 amino acids. The V gene's germline CDR1 is LNHDA and CDR2 SQIVND (reference sequence). The CDR3 spells CASSTGRGMKNEQYF. The CDR3 region has the DNA TGTGCCAGTAGTACGGGGAGGGGGATGAAGAACGAGCAGTACTTC.

The chain combines TRBV3-1 (or the pseudogene TRBV3-2) with TRBJ2-7; unclear D gene. The germline V gene has CDR1 LGHDT and CDR2 YNNKEL (reference sequence). V lost 2 bases and J lost 6, with 14 bases in between. CDR3 length: 14 amino acids. CDR3 amino acids: CASSQFTCGSEQYF. CDR3 DNA: TGTGCCAGCAGCCAATTCACCTGCGGAAGCGAGCAGTACTTC.

V gene TRBV6-2 or TRBV6-3 combines with J gene TRBJ2-7, with TRBD1 as a possible D gene (6 bases). CDR3 length: 15 amino acids. Per germline, CDR1 MNHEY and CDR2 SVGEGT. V gave up 2 bases and J gave up 1 base, with 12 bases separating them. The DNA for the CDR3 is TGTGCCAGCAGTTACGGTACAGGGTTATCCTACGAGCAGTACTTC. It translates to CASSYGTGLSYEQYF.

The genes are TRBV5-1 and TRBJ2-2, with D maybe TRBD1 (6 bases). Germline loops: CDR1 SGHRS, CDR2 YFSETQ. V lost 2 bases, J lost 1 base, and 12 bases lay in between. The CDR3 spans 16 residues. Here the CDR3 DNA reads TGCGCCAGCAGCTTCAGGGGCTCGGAGAACACCGGGGAGCTGTTTTTT. As protein: CASSFRGSENTGELFF. The whole variable domain, filled in from reference TRBV5-1 and TRBJ2-2, reads KAGVTQTPRYLIKTRGQQVTLSCSPISGHRSVSWYQQTPGQGLQFLFEYFSETQRNKGNFPGRFSGRQFSNSRSEMNVSTLELGDSALYLCASSFRGSENTGELFFGEGSRLTVL.

The V and J genes are TRBV6-5 and TRBJ2-7; D possibly corresponds to TRBD1 (7 bases). The CDR3 contains 15 residues. V was trimmed by 4 bases and J by 4 bases, leaving 17 bases between them. Germline V gives CDR1 MNHEY, CDR2 SVGAGI. The CDR3 region is CASSSPDQGGYEQYF. CDR3 bases: TGTGCCAGCAGTTCCCCCGATCAGGGGGGTTACGAGCAGTACTTC.

The chain uses TRBV7-9 and TRBJ1-4; D uncertain. The CDR3 runs to 12 residues. Per germline, CDR1 SEHNR and CDR2 FQNEAQ (reference sequence). V was trimmed by 4 bases and J by 8 bases, leaving 8 bases between them. Here the CDR3 reads CASSSRMEKLFF. As DNA, the CDR3 is TGTGCCAGCAGCTCCAGGATGGAAAAACTGTTTTTT. The full variable domain, in which reference TRBV7-9 and TRBJ1-4 provide the parts outside the CDR3, is DTGVSQNPRHKITKRGQNVTFRCDPISEHNRLYWYRQTLGQGPEFLTYFQNEAQLEKSRLLSDRFSAERPKGSFSTLEIQRTEQGDSAMYLCASSSRMEKLFFGSGTQLSVL.

The chain joins TRBV19 to TRBJ2-3; TRBD1 aligns across 8 bases. The CDR3 spans 15 residues. CDR1 is LNHDA and CDR2 is SQIVND in the germline V gene (reference sequence). Trimming cost V 7 bases and J 2 bases; bases outside gene matches: 8. The CDR3 reads CASIGTGFNTDTQYF. In DNA form, the CDR3 reads TGTGCCAGTATCGGGACAGGTTTTAACACAGATACGCAGTATTTT.

The chain couples TRBV27 to TRBJ2-2, with D tentatively TRBD2 (7 bases). V lost 2 bases and J lost 6, with 19 bases in between. The CDR3 runs 17 residues. Per germline, CDR1 MNHEY and CDR2 SMNVEV (reference sequence). CDR3 nucleotides: TGTGCCAGCAGTTTACCGAGGGGGGGCTATGCTTCCGGGGAGCTGTTTTTT. Protein product: CASSLPRGGYASGELFF.

The chain employs TRBV2 and TRBJ2-5; possibly TRBD1 for D (6 bases). Germline-derived CDR1 and CDR2 are SNHLY and FYNNEI. The CDR3 extends over 14 amino acids. Trimming removed 5 bases from V and 5 bases from J, with 15 bases in between. CDR3 region: CASSLQGPGETQYF. The CDR3 coding sequence is TGTGCCAGCAGTCTACAGGGTCCGGGGGAGACCCAGTACTTC.

The V gene is TRBV20-1, the J gene TRBJ1-3; D may be TRBD1 (6 bases). The CDR3 runs to 14 residues. Deletions cut 3 bases from V and 2 bases from J, with 11 bases between. Looked up from germline, CDR1 is DFQATT and CDR2 is SNEGSKA (reference sequence). CDR3 amino acids: CSASYGGPGNTIYF. CDR3 bases: TGCAGTGCTAGTTATGGGGGCCCTGGAAACACCATATATTTT.

The chain recombines TRBV7-2 with TRBJ2-1; 8 bases align to TRBD2. Germline CDR1 SGHTA, CDR2 FQGNSA. The junction had 13 bases not matched to a gene; V was cut back by 6 bases and J by 6 bases. This CDR3 has 16 amino acids. CDR3 residues: CASRTPGGRGVNEQFF. The CDR3 DNA follows: TGTGCCAGCAGGACGCCGGGGGGGCGTGGGGTCAATGAGCAGTTCTTC. Drawing the rest from reference TRBV7-2 and TRBJ2-1, the complete variable domain is GAGVSQSPSNKVTEKGKDVELRCDPISGHTALYWYRQSLGQGLEFLIYFQGNSAPDKSGLPSDRFSAERTGGSVSTLTIQRTQQEDSAVYLCASRTPGGRGVNEQFFGPGTRLTVL.

V usage is TRBV2 and J usage is TRBJ1-6; D is unclear. CDR3 length: 17 amino acids. Trimming cost V 3 bases and J 7 bases, with 19 bases left between them. CDR1 and CDR2 from the germline V gene are SNHLY and FYNNEI. DNA of the CDR3: TGTGCCAGCAGTGATCGGCAGGCTATTTTAGCGAATTCACCCCTCCACTTT. Translated, it gives CASSDRQAILANSPLHF.

This clone is a singleton in its sample. The J gene is TRBJ1-6, the V gene TRBV5-6, with D unclear. The CDR3 covers 13 residues. Trimming pared 0 bases from V and 6 bases from J, leaving 4 bases between. CDR1 SGHDT and CDR2 YYEEEE come from the germline V gene. The DNA of the CDR3 is TGTGCCAGCAGCTTGGTGGCTAATTCACCCCTCCACTTT. It yields the protein CASSLVANSPLHF.